The T cell receptor beta chain under discussion was sequenced for a study of blood T cell repertoires in COVID-19. At the level of the study: The samples span acute and convalescent COVID-19 from the United States, Italy and Spain. From T cells, B-cell-depleted T cells, or PBMCs came the material, which was cDNA or gDNA.

The V end lost 0 bases, the J end lost 3 bases, and 10 bases lay between the germline ends. Germline V gene sequence: CDR1 SGHRS, CDR2 YFSETQ. CDR3 length: 15 residues. In the study's own analysis: Amplification with reference gene primers provided the estimates of nucleated cell counts. Clones were sequenced by immunoSEQ multiplex PCR, and TCRdb holds only the in-frame ones, with some missing. D and trimming were read from the DNA, whereas the V and J calls and clone size are those reported in that table. The table lists over 150,000 clones, around 83% of them singletons. One Seattle source followed patients from active infection through their disease course.

The chain couples TRBV5-1 to TRBJ2-4; D is unclear. The receptor's source is an older woman with COVID-19, enrolled during active disease. Specimen: peripheral blood. CDR3: CASSLAAVGKNIQYF. Here the CDR3 DNA reads TGCGCCAGCAGCTTGGCCGCGGTGGGCAAAAACATTCAGTACTTC. Filled out from reference TRBV5-1 and TRBJ2-4, the complete variable domain reads KAGVTQTPRYLIKTRGQQVTLSCSPISGHRSVSWYQQTPGQGLQFLFEYFSETQRNKGNFPGRFSGRQFSNSRSEMNVSTLELGDSALYLCASSLAAVGKNIQYFGAGTRLSVL.